A single sample gave rise to the 17 T cell receptor beta chains below, sequenced in a study of cytomegalovirus exposure and HLA in healthy donors. The study ran its PCR with 60 Vbeta and 13 Jbeta primers. Data came from immunoSEQ multiplex PCR; TCRdb stores just in-frame clones and leaves some out. The sample records fewer than 150,000 clones, approximately 85% being singletons. Sample: PBMCs. These receptors were taken from a woman in her thirties in good health and CMV-seropositive.

In this sample, this clone turned up once. The chain joins TRBV29-1 to TRBJ1-2; D is ambiguous. The germline gives CDR1 SQVTM, CDR2 ANQGSEA. The germline V and J ends were trimmed by 4 bases and 8 bases, with 11 bases remaining between them. The CDR3 is made up of 11 amino acids. The CDR3 coding sequence is TGCAGCGTTGTGGGGAGTGAGGGCTACACCTTC. Its translation: CSVVGSEGYTF.

This chain links TRBV4-2 with TRBJ2-1; D is undetermined. V was cut by 0 bases and J by 3 bases, with 3 bases left in between. The CDR3 runs 13 residues. Looked up from germline, CDR1 is LGHNA and CDR2 is YNFKEQ. CDR3: CASSQDLYNEQFF. The CDR3 region has the DNA TGTGCCAGCAGCCAAGATCTCTACAATGAGCAGTTCTTC.

The chain is built from TRBV13 and TRBJ1-1; D is unresolved. V lost 1 base to trimming and J lost 1 base, with 4 bases between them. This CDR3 has 13 amino acids. The germline V gene has CDR1 PRHDT and CDR2 FYEKMQ (reference sequence). CDR3 residues: CASSLDRNTEAFF. In DNA, the CDR3 is TGTGCCAGCAGCTTAGATAGGAACACTGAAGCTTTCTTT.

This chain joins TRBV6-5 and TRBJ2-5; 9 nucleotides match TRBD2. CDR3 length equals 14 residues. Per the germline V gene, CDR1 is MNHEY and CDR2 is SVGAGI. With 6 bases clipped from V and 4 bases from J, the junction kept 6 bases outside the gene matches. In nucleotides, the CDR3 is TGTGCCAGCAGGATAGCGGGAGAGGGAGAGACCCAGTACTTC. Translating it yields CASRIAGEGETQYF.

The chain couples TRBV6-6 to TRBJ2-3, with D possibly matching TRBD2 (5 bases). The CDR3 covers 14 residues. Per the germline V gene, CDR1 is MNHNY and CDR2 is SVGAGI (reference sequence). Trimming pared 6 bases from V and 0 bases from J, leaving 10 bases between. For the CDR3, the DNA is TGTGCCAGCAGGAGGGCGGTTAGCACAGATACGCAGTATTTT. Translated: CASRRAVSTDTQYF.

For the CDR3, the DNA is TGTGCCAGCACCGCGGGACGGACCCAGTACTTC. This encodes CASTAGRTQYF. V gene TRBV6-5 combines with J gene TRBJ2-5; tentative D call: TRBD2 (6 bases). Germline CDR1 and CDR2: MNHEY and SVGAGI. The CDR3 has 11 residues. V shed 7 bases and J shed 7 bases, with 10 bases lying between them.

The rearrangement joins TRBV5-1 to TRBJ2-2, with D hard to call. The CDR3 is made up of 15 amino acids. The germline V and J ends were trimmed by 0 bases and 2 bases, with 8 bases remaining between them. CDR1 is SGHRS and CDR2 is YFSETQ in the germline V gene. Here the CDR3 DNA reads TGCGCCAGCAGCTTGGACAGACCTAACACCGGGGAGCTGTTTTTT. Amino acids: CASSLDRPNTGELFF.

V is TRBV30 and J is TRBJ1-1; TRBD1 matches at 7 bases. The CDR3 has 15 residues. The germline gives CDR1 GTSNPN, CDR2 SVGIG (reference sequence). Trimming cost V 2 bases and J 5 bases; bases outside gene matches: 11. The CDR3 DNA reads as TGTGCCTGGAGTATAACGGCGGGCAGGGGGACTGAAGCTTTCTTT. It translates to CAWSITAGRGTEAFF.

The genes are TRBV28 and TRBJ2-3; possibly TRBD2 for D (5 bases). Trimming shortened V by 8 bases and J by 7 bases, and 16 bases separated the two germline ends. The CDR3 runs to 13 residues. In germline, CDR1 is MDHEN, CDR2 SYDVKM. CDR3 protein: CASSVLGSNTQYF. For the CDR3, the DNA is TGTGCCAGCTCCGTCCTGGGGAGTAATACGCAGTATTTT.

The rearrangement joins TRBV5-1 to TRBJ2-4; 11 bases align to TRBD2. The CDR3 has 16 residues. Germline CDR1 and CDR2: SGHRS and YFSETQ. After removal of 0 bases from V and 6 bases from J, the junction contained 5 bases not matched to a gene. Written as DNA, the CDR3 is TGCGCCAGCAGCTTGGAACTAGCGGGAGATGGAAACATTCAGTACTTC. Translated, it gives CASSLELAGDGNIQYF.

The genes are TRBV10-2 and TRBJ1-2; 8 nucleotides match TRBD1. V gave up 5 bases and J gave up 5 bases; unmatched junction bases: 4. This CDR3 region has 13 residues. In germline, CDR1 is WSHSY, CDR2 SAAADI. Here the CDR3 DNA reads TGCGCCAGCAGTTTGACAGGGGTGTATGGCTACACCTTC. This encodes CASSLTGVYGYTF.

This clone was recorded once. Here the CDR3 reads CASSYRDSRGEQYF. CDR3 sequence (DNA): TGTGCCAGCAGTTACAGGGACAGCAGAGGCGAGCAGTACTTC. V gene TRBV6-6 combines with J gene TRBJ2-7; 7 bases are a match to TRBD1. V lost 2 bases to trimming and J lost 6 bases; unmatched junction nucleotides: 7. Germline assignment: CDR1 MNHNY and CDR2 SVGAGI (reference sequence). The CDR3 totals 14 residues.

This chain uses TRBV11-2 with TRBJ1-1; the D is unclear. Germline V lookup: CDR1 SGHAT, CDR2 FQNNGV. V was shortened by 6 bases and J by 0 bases, with 8 bases between the two germline ends. This CDR3 is built from 13 residues. CDR3 sequence (DNA): TGTGCCAGCAGAGGACTTGTGAACACTGAAGCTTTCTTT. Amino acids: CASRGLVNTEAFF.

In this sample, this clone turned up once. This CDR3 is CSVEDSGGRGNEQFF. The CDR3 DNA sequence: TGCAGCGTTGAAGACTCCGGGGGGCGAGGGAATGAGCAGTTCTTC. The rearrangement links TRBV29-1 to TRBJ2-1; weak D call: TRBD2 (7 bases). V was shortened by 0 bases and J by 7 bases, with 16 bases between the two germline ends. Germline V CDR1 and CDR2: SQVTM, ANQGSEA. CDR3 length equals 15 residues.

The chain carries TRBV6-4 and TRBJ1-1; the match to TRBD1 covers 7 bases. Losses at the gene ends were 11 bases for V and 5 bases for J; bases not matched to a gene: 11. Germline V CDR1 and CDR2: MRHNA, SNTAGT. The CDR3 contains 13 residues. Written as DNA, the CDR3 is TGTGCCCGATTGACAGGGTGGGGGACTGAAGCTTTCTTT. As protein: CARLTGWGTEAFF.

The CDR3 DNA reads as TGTGCCTGGAGTGTAAGGGGGGCAGGGGGGTCCCTCGGAGGTCCGAACACTGAAGCTTTCTTT. Protein: CAWSVRGAGGSLGGPNTEAFF. This sequence joins TRBV30 and TRBJ1-1, with 7 bases that match TRBD1. CDR3 size: 21 residues. Germline assignment: CDR1 GTSNPN and CDR2 SVGIG (reference sequence). V gave up 0 bases and J gave up 1 base; unmatched junction bases: 23.

Notes on this clone: At the DNA level, this CDR3 is encoded by other sequences in the same sample as well. The chain links TRBV9 to TRBJ1-4; no definite D call. CDR1 is SGDLS, CDR2 YYNGEE, per germline. Trimming removed 4 bases at V and 3 bases at J, with 10 bases between. This CDR3 contains 14 residues. This CDR3 is CASSRGWPNEKLFF. In DNA form, the CDR3 reads TGTGCCAGCAGCCGAGGGTGGCCTAATGAAAAACTGTTTTTT.